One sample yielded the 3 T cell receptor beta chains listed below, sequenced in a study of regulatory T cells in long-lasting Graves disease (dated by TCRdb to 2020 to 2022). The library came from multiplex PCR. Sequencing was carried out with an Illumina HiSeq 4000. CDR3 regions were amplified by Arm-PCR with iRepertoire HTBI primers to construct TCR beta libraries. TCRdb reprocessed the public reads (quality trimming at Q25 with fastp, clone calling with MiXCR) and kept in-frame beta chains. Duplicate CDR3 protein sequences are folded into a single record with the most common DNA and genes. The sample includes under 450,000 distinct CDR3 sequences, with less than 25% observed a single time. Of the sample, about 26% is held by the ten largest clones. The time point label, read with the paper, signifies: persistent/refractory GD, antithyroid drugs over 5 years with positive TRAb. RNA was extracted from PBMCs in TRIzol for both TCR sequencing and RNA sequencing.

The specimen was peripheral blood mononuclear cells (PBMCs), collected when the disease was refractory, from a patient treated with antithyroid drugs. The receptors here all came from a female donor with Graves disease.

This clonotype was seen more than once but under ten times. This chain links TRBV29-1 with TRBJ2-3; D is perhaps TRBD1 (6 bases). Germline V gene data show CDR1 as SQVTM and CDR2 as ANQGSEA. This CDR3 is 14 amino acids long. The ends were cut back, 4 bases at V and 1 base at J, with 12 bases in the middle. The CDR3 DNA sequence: TGCAGCGTTGGACAGGTTGGGGGCACAGATACGCAGTATTTT. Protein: CSVGQVGGTDTQYF.

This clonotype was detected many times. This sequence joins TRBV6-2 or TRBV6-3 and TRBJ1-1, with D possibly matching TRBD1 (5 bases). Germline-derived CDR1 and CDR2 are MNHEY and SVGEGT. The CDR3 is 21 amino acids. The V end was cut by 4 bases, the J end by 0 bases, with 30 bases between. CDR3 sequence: CASSLSTTGTGNSMMNTEAFF. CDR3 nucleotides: TGTGCCAGCAGTTTGAGTACAACCGGGACCGGAAATTCCATGATGAACACTGAAGCTTTCTTT.

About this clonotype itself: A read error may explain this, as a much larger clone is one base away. The CDR3 bases are TGTGCCAGCAGTTATCGTCCGGCAGGGGCATCGGGCTACACCTTC. It yields the protein CASSYRPAGASGYTF. The chain carries TRBV6-9 and TRBJ1-2, with TRBD1 as a possible D gene (6 bases). The CDR3 sequence is 15 residues long. Trimming pared 2 bases from V and 8 bases from J, leaving 18 bases between. The V gene's germline CDR1 is MNHGY and CDR2 SVAAGI.